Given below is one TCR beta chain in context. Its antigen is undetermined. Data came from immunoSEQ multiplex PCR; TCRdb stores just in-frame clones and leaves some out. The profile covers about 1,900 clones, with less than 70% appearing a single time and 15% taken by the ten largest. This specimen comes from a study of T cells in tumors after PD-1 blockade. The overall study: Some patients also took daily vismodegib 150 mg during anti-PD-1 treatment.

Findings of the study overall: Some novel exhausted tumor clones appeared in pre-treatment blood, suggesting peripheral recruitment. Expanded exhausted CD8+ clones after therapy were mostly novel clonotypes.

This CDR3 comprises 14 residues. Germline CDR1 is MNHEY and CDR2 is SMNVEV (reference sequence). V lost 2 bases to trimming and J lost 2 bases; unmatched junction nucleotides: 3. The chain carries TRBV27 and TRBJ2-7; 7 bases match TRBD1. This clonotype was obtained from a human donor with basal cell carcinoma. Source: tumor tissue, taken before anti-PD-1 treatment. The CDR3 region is CASSLGGQTYEQYF. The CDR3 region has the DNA TGTGCCAGCAGTTTAGGGGGACAGACCTACGAGCAGTACTTC.